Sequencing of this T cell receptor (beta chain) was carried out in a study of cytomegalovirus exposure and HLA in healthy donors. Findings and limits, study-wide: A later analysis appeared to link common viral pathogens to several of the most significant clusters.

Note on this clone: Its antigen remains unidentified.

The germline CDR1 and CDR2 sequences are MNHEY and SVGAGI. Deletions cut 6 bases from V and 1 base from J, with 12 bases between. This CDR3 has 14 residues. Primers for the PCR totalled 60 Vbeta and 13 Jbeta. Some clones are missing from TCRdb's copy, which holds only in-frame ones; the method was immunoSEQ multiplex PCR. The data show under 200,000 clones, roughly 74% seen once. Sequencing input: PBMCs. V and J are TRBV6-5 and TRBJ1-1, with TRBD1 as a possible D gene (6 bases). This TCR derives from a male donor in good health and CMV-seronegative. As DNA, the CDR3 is TGTGCCAGCAGCCTTACACAGGGGAACACTGAAGCTTTCTTT. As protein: CASSLTQGNTEAFF.